What follows describes a single TCR beta chain. Its specificity is unknown. The data stem from a study of CD8 T cells in ankylosing spondylitis. Findings and caveats of the study: In peripheral blood, disease-linked CD8+ clones occurred at relatively low frequencies. A motif in TCR beta, a set of roughly 8 highly homologous variants, appeared characteristic of ankylosing spondylitis blood. Earlier authors reported some of these motif variants in reactive arthritis synovial fluid and blood. Significantly higher representation of disease-linked clones was reported for matched ankylosing spondylitis synovial fluid.

Quantitative 5'-RACE with molecular barcodes produced the TCR beta libraries. TCRdb passed the 5' RACE reads through MiXCR, listing each CDR3 protein once. The sample has 220,000 or so distinct CDR3 sequences, approximately 20% seen once; the top ten hold approximately 46%. This CDR3 is 15 amino acids long. Trimming took 0 bases from V and 4 from J, leaving 14 bases between them. CDR1 is DFQATT and CDR2 is SNEGSKA in the germline V gene (reference sequence). This clonotype was obtained from a male donor with ankylosing spondylitis. The specimen was blood, either unsorted or a sorted T cell fraction (not recorded which). The chain recombines TRBV20-1 with TRBJ2-3, with D perhaps TRBD2 (6 bases). CDR3 amino acids: CSARDPGDLPDTQYF. CDR3 in DNA: TGCAGTGCTAGAGATCCGGGGGATCTGCCAGATACGCAGTATTTT.